Below, 13 T cell receptor beta chains from the same sample are listed, as sequenced in a study of cytomegalovirus exposure and HLA in healthy donors. PCR involved 60 Vbeta and 13 Jbeta primers. Measured with immunoSEQ multiplex PCR; TCRdb has only the in-frame clones, and not every one. Of 70,000 to 90,000 clones in the sample, more than 70% are singletons; the top ten hold around 4.3%. Sequencing used PBMCs. The receptors come from a man aged 60 to 75 in good health and CMV-seronegative.

The CDR3, as DNA: TGTGCCAGCAGCTTATCACGAGCTGGGGCCAACGTCCTGACTTTC. This gives the protein CASSLSRAGANVLTF. The chain recombines TRBV7-9 with TRBJ2-6; no reliable D call. Trimming took 2 bases from V and 2 from J, leaving 7 bases between them. Germline CDR1 reads SEHNR; CDR2 reads FQNEAQ (reference sequence). This CDR3 contains 15 residues.

This clone was seen once. The chain recombines TRBV28 with TRBJ2-5, with 13 bases that match TRBD2. The ends lost 4 bases at V and 3 bases at J; junction bases unmatched: 2. The germline V gene has CDR1 MDHEN and CDR2 SYDVKM. This CDR3 contains 15 residues. CDR3 nucleotide sequence: TGTGCCAGCAGTTCACTAGCGGGGGGGAAAGAGACCCAGTACTTC. Translation gives CASSSLAGGKETQYF.

The chain links TRBV5-6 to TRBJ1-6, with 10 nucleotides matching TRBD1. Germline values: CDR1 SGHDT, CDR2 YYEEEE. V shed 4 bases, J shed 13 bases, and the junction held 8 bases outside the gene matches. CDR3 length: 14 residues. The CDR3 is CASSAGTGVRPLHF. The CDR3 region has the DNA TGTGCCAGCAGCGCCGGGACAGGGGTTCGGCCCCTCCACTTT.

The chain employs TRBV27 and TRBJ2-7; 7 positions agree with TRBD2. J lost 4 bases, V lost 4 bases, and 7 bases had no gene match. From germline, CDR1 is MNHEY and CDR2 SMNVEV (reference sequence). This CDR3 region has 14 residues. CDR3 bases: TGTGCCAGCAGTTGGGACGGGGGAGGGTACGAGCAGTACTTC. This translates into CASSWDGGGYEQYF.

The rearrangement links TRBV5-6 to TRBJ1-1, with D maybe TRBD1 (5 bases). Germline V gene sequence: CDR1 SGHDT, CDR2 YYEEEE. The CDR3 has 16 residues. The V end was cut by 0 bases, the J end by 8 bases, with 20 bases between. CDR3 DNA sequence: TGTGCCAGCAGCTTGGGAGGTGCAGGGTTGACGGCAGAAGCTTTCTTT. Translation gives CASSLGGAGLTAEAFF. The whole variable domain, remainder taken from reference TRBV5-6 and TRBJ1-1, is DAGVTQSPTHLIKTRGQQVTLRCSPKSGHDTVSWYQQALGQGPQFIFQYYEEEERQRGNFPDRFSGHQFPNYSSELNVNALLLGDSALYLCASSLGGAGLTAEAFFGQGTRLTVV.

This chain connects TRBV7-9 to TRBJ1-5, with 10 bases identical to TRBD1. CDR3 length: 15 residues. J gave up 5 bases and V 2 bases, and 3 bases lay outside the gene matches. Germline-derived CDR1 and CDR2 are SEHNR and FQNEAQ (reference sequence). CDR3 residues: CASSLFGTGDQPQHF. The CDR3 bases are TGTGCCAGCAGCTTATTCGGGACAGGGGATCAGCCCCAGCATTTT.

V and J are TRBV27 and TRBJ1-2; tentative D call: TRBD1 (5 bases). CDR1 is MNHEY and CDR2 is SMNVEV in the germline V gene (reference sequence). V dropped 5 bases and J dropped 8 bases, with 15 bases sitting between them. CDR3 length: 13 residues. This CDR3 reads CASSLQGRGGYTF. The DNA for the CDR3 is TGTGCCAGCAGTCTCCAGGGCCGCGGAGGCTACACCTTC.

This chain uses TRBV7-9 with TRBJ2-1; 9 bases match TRBD2. This CDR3 region has 16 residues. The V and J ends lost 5 bases and 3 bases, in that order; junction bases with no gene match: 8. Germline values: CDR1 SEHNR, CDR2 FQNEAQ (reference sequence). The CDR3 bases are TGTGCCAGCAGCGGGTTAAGCGGGGGGCACTACAATGAGCAGTTCTTC. Protein product: CASSGLSGGHYNEQFF.

This sequence joins TRBV7-2 and TRBJ2-2, with 10 bases aligning to TRBD2. V trimming: 0 bases; J trimming: 11 bases; junction bases outside the gene matches: 3. The CDR3 extends over 14 amino acids. Germline CDR1 is SGHTA and CDR2 is FQGNSA. The CDR3 DNA is TGTGCCAGCAGCTTAGCGAGCGGGGGGGCTGAGCTGTTTTTT. Its translation is CASSLASGGAELFF.

The J gene is TRBJ2-3, the V gene TRBV5-6; TRBD2 aligns across 10 bases. Trimming removed 1 base from V and 2 bases from J; junction bases left unmatched: 7. CDR3 length: 17 residues. CDR1 is SGHDT, CDR2 YYEEEE, per germline. The CDR3 region has the DNA TGTGCCAGCAGCTTGTCGCCTAGCGGGGGCTACACAGATACGCAGTATTTT. It translates to CASSLSPSGGYTDTQYF.

The gene calls are TRBV19 and TRBJ2-3; 14 bases align to TRBD2. Trimming took 5 bases from V and 0 from J; bases not matched to a gene: 4. CDR3 length: 17 amino acids. Per germline, CDR1 LNHDA and CDR2 SQIVND (reference sequence). CDR3 coding DNA: TGTGCCAGTAGTCTTGGACTAGCGGGGGGAAGCACAGATACGCAGTATTTT. Protein: CASSLGLAGGSTDTQYF.

This clone was counted only a few times. The chain combines TRBV7-9 with TRBJ2-7; D unresolved. The ends were cut back, 3 bases at V and 1 base at J, with 7 bases in the middle. Germline V gene sequence: CDR1 SEHNR, CDR2 FQNEAQ (reference sequence). The length of the CDR3 is 13 residues. The DNA of the CDR3 is TGTGCCAGCAGCTTTCCAGGTTCCTACGAGCAGTACTTC. As protein: CASSFPGSYEQYF.

The rearrangement joins TRBV11-2 to TRBJ2-3; D perhaps matches TRBD2 (5 bases). Germline CDR1 is SGHAT and CDR2 is FQNNGV. The CDR3 is 15 residues long. The V end was cut by 5 bases, the J end by 4 bases, with 16 bases between. CDR3 sequence reads: CASSPPLGGSDTQYF. In nucleotides, the CDR3 is TGTGCCAGCAGCCCCCCCTTAGGAGGTTCAGATACGCAGTATTTT.